The 27 T cell receptor beta chains below come from one sample, sequenced in a study of radiation and T cells in renal cell carcinoma. The data were produced by immunoSEQ multiplex PCR, yet TCRdb's version contains in-frame clones alone and is incomplete. The sample comprises some 130,000 clones, around four fifths of which are singletons, and 1.9% rests with the top ten. Time point: blood 2 weeks post-SBRT. Treatment reported: 15 Gy SBRT to primary tumor, nephrectomy 4 weeks later. The material sequenced was blood, taken from a patient whose treatment included radiotherapy and nephrectomy. These receptors came from an older woman with renal cell carcinoma.

This clone has just a few counts. V usage is TRBV6-1 and J usage is TRBJ1-1, with 7 bases that match TRBD1. In germline, CDR1 is MNHNS, CDR2 SASEGT. V lost 8 bases and J lost 0; bases outside the gene matches: 6. The CDR3 extends over 14 amino acids. The CDR3 here is CASEQGRMNTEAFF. CDR3 DNA: TGTGCCAGCGAACAGGGGCGCATGAACACTGAAGCTTTCTTT.

This clone was detected a few times. The chain carries TRBV5-4 and TRBJ2-2; 10 positions match TRBD1. The CDR3 has 15 amino acids. CDR1 and CDR2 (germline): SGHNT, YYREEE (reference sequence). V gave up 4 bases and J gave up 5 bases; unmatched junction bases: 5. In nucleotides, the CDR3 is TGTGCCAGCAGCCTACAGGACAGGGGGACCGGGGAGCTGTTTTTT. Residues: CASSLQDRGTGELFF.

V is TRBV7-8 and J is TRBJ1-1; D uncertain. Germline-derived CDR1 and CDR2 are SGHVS and FQNEAQ. V was trimmed by 0 bases and J by 0 bases, leaving 11 bases between them. The CDR3 covers 16 residues. In DNA, the CDR3 is TGTGCCAGCAGCTTAGCTGCGGTATCGGTGAACACTGAAGCTTTCTTT. Translated, it gives CASSLAAVSVNTEAFF.

With respect to this clone: Other DNA sequences in the same sample also yield this CDR3. The genes are TRBV4-2 and TRBJ1-2; D gene unclear. The length of the CDR3 is 14 residues. V lost 0 bases, J lost 2 bases, and 7 bases lay in between. Looked up from germline, CDR1 is LGHNA and CDR2 is YNFKEQ. The CDR3 DNA reads as TGTGCCAGCAGCCAAGAGGGCCGCAACTATGGCTACACCTTC. Its translation is CASSQEGRNYGYTF.

The rearrangement links TRBV5-1 to TRBJ2-7, with 7 nucleotides matching TRBD2. Germline CDR1 SGHRS, CDR2 YFSETQ. Trimming removed 0 bases from V and 0 bases from J; junction bases left unmatched: 3. The CDR3 is made up of 15 amino acids. CDR3 loop: CASSLGGGNSYEQYF. The CDR3 DNA follows: TGCGCCAGCAGCTTGGGCGGGGGTAACTCCTACGAGCAGTACTTC.

This clone was seen a single time. The rearrangement uses TRBV27 and TRBJ2-7, with D unresolved. The CDR3 spans 14 residues. V lost 3 bases and J lost 0, with 9 bases in between. Germline CDR1 reads MNHEY; CDR2 reads SMNVEV (reference sequence). The chain's CDR3 is CASSFPPSSYEQYF. The CDR3, as DNA: TGTGCCAGCAGTTTCCCACCGAGCTCCTACGAGCAGTACTTC.

V gene TRBV6-5 combines with J gene TRBJ1-2, with 7 bases that match TRBD1. Unmatched junction bases numbered 6, after V lost 6 bases and J lost 8 bases. Germline V lookup: CDR1 MNHEY, CDR2 SVGAGI. CDR3 size: 12 residues. The CDR3 DNA reads as TGTGCCAGCAGGCCGACAGGGAGCGGCTACACCTTC. Protein: CASRPTGSGYTF.

The rearrangement joins TRBV30 to TRBJ1-4; D gene uncertain. V was clipped by 0 bases and J by 7 bases, with 9 bases between them. This CDR3 contains 13 residues. Germline lookup yields CDR1 GTSNPN and CDR2 SVGIG (reference sequence). This CDR3 reads CAWSVGQPEKLFF. DNA for the CDR3: TGTGCCTGGAGTGTAGGGCAGCCTGAAAAACTGTTTTTT. Full variable domain (outside the CDR3, taken from reference TRBV30 and TRBJ1-4): SQTIHQWPATLVQPVGSPLSLECTVEGTSNPNLYWYRQAAGRGLQLLFYSVGIGQISSEVPQNLSASRPQDRQFILSSKKLLLSDSGFYLCAWSVGQPEKLFFGSGTQLSVL.

V gene TRBV6-5 combines with J gene TRBJ1-1, with D tentatively TRBD1 (6 bases). This CDR3 has 13 amino acids. Germline CDR1 MNHEY, CDR2 SVGAGI. V lost 5 bases and J lost 11, with 18 bases in between. The CDR3 DNA sequence: TGTGCCAGCAGTCACTTAGAGGGCCAGGGGGCTTTCTTT. Translation gives CASSHLEGQGAFF.

The chain couples TRBV5-4 to TRBJ2-2, with 12 positions matching TRBD1. V trimming: 4 bases; J trimming: 7 bases; junction bases outside the gene matches: 5. Per the germline V gene, CDR1 is SGHNT and CDR2 is YYREEE (reference sequence). The CDR3 runs 15 residues. CDR3 residues: CASSPGTGGVGELFF. The CDR3 DNA sequence: TGTGCCAGCAGCCCCGGGACAGGGGGCGTCGGGGAGCTGTTTTTT.

V and J are TRBV5-1 and TRBJ1-1, with TRBD1 matching over 8 bases. Germline V gene lookup returns CDR1 SGHRS and CDR2 YFSETQ. The J segment lost 3 bases and the V segment lost 7 bases, leaving 8 bases of the junction unmatched. CDR3 length: 14 amino acids. CDR3 in DNA: TGCGCCAGCCGACGCTCGACAGGGGACACTGAAGCTTTCTTT. As protein: CASRRSTGDTEAFF. Full variable domain (remainder filled in from reference TRBV5-1 and TRBJ1-1): KAGVTQTPRYLIKTRGQQVTLSCSPISGHRSVSWYQQTPGQGLQFLFEYFSETQRNKGNFPGRFSGRQFSNSRSEMNVSTLELGDSALYLCASRRSTGDTEAFFGQGTRLTVV.

The chain has TRBV19 and TRBJ2-3, with D perhaps matching TRBD1 (6 bases). The CDR3 consists of 15 residues. The V end lost 4 bases, the J end lost 4 bases, and 15 bases lay between the germline ends. The germline CDR1 and CDR2 sequences are LNHDA and SQIVND (reference sequence). The CDR3 DNA reads TGTGCCAGTAGTAACACAGGGATGAGCGCAGATACGCAGTATTTT. Translation gives CASSNTGMSADTQYF.

Points on this clone: The junction shows a germline mismatch at one end, possibly a read error. This chain connects TRBV4-3 to TRBJ2-3; a weak D match, TRBD2 (6 bases). CDR3 length equals 14 residues. Germline-derived CDR1 and CDR2 are LGHNA and YSLEER. CDR3 nucleotides: TGCGCCAGCAGCCAAAGAGGGATCGAGCGGGTGGTGGCTTTT. Amino acids: CASSQRGIERVVAF.

J is TRBJ2-1 and V is TRBV6-5, with TRBD2 matching 8 bases. This CDR3 contains 15 residues. Germline V gene sequence: CDR1 MNHEY, CDR2 SVGAGI. V shed 4 bases and J 5 bases; nucleotides not matched to a gene: 7. This CDR3 is CASSSLAGQNNEQFF. The CDR3 bases are TGTGCCAGCAGTTCCCTAGCGGGCCAAAACAATGAGCAGTTCTTC.

The rearrangement joins TRBV10-3 to TRBJ2-6; D is unclear. CDR3 length: 13 amino acids. Germline CDR1 reads ENHRY; CDR2 reads SYGVKD. V dropped 11 bases and J dropped 0 bases, with 8 bases sitting between them. The CDR3 DNA reads TGTGCCGCCTGGCGCTCTGGGGCCAACGTCCTGACTTTC. It encodes CAAWRSGANVLTF.

This chain uses TRBV6-1 with TRBJ1-5, with D perhaps TRBD1 (5 bases). Trimming cost V 2 bases and J 4 bases, with 15 bases left between them. Germline values: CDR1 MNHNS, CDR2 SASEGT. The CDR3 contains 16 residues. The CDR3 sequence: CASSETGGVWNQPQHF. The CDR3 nucleotides are TGTGCCAGCAGTGAAACAGGTGGAGTTTGGAATCAGCCCCAGCATTTT.

The V and J genes are TRBV4-2 and TRBJ2-7; TRBD1 matches at 7 bases. Germline assignment: CDR1 LGHNA and CDR2 YNFKEQ. Losses at the gene ends were 1 base for V and 4 bases for J; bases not matched to a gene: 7. This CDR3 comprises 15 residues. The CDR3 DNA is TGTGCCAGCAGCCAAGGACCAGGGGGTGTTTACGAGCAGTACTTC. This gives the protein CASSQGPGGVYEQYF.

The J gene is TRBJ2-6, the V gene TRBV5-1; 7 positions match TRBD1. V shed 4 bases, J shed 2 bases, and the junction held 3 bases outside the gene matches. The CDR3 sequence is 15 residues long. Per the germline V gene, CDR1 is SGHRS and CDR2 is YFSETQ. The CDR3 here is CASSPRGPGANVLTF. CDR3 DNA sequence: TGCGCCAGCAGCCCAAGGGGGCCTGGGGCCAACGTCCTGACTTTC.

This clone was observed a handful of times. The rearrangement uses TRBV7-9 and TRBJ2-5; perhaps TRBD1 as D (5 bases). CDR1 SEHNR and CDR2 FQNEAQ come from the germline V gene (reference sequence). The CDR3 length is 14 residues. Trimming stripped 1 base from V and 5 bases from J, with 11 bases between. CDR3 bases: TGTGCCAGCAGCTTAGAGCAGGGTCCGGAGACCCAGTACTTC. As protein: CASSLEQGPETQYF. Using reference TRBV7-9 and TRBJ2-5 for the parts outside the CDR3, the full variable domain is DTGVSQNPRHKITKRGQNVTFRCDPISEHNRLYWYRQTLGQGPEFLTYFQNEAQLEKSRLLSDRFSAERPKGSFSTLEIQRTEQGDSAMYLCASSLEQGPETQYFGPGTRLLVL.

This chain links TRBV19 with TRBJ1-5; no reliable D call. The V and J ends lost 7 bases and 0 bases respectively, with 19 bases between them. The germline V gene encodes CDR1 LNHDA and CDR2 SQIVND (reference sequence). The CDR3 runs 17 residues. The CDR3 here is CASTTGLEGGSNQPQHF. Here the CDR3 DNA reads TGTGCCAGTACCACCGGACTGGAAGGAGGTAGCAATCAGCCCCAGCATTTT. Filled out from reference TRBV19 and TRBJ1-5, the complete variable domain reads DGGITQSPKYLFRKEGQNVTLSCEQNLNHDAMYWYRQDPGQGLRLIYYSQIVNDFQKGDIAEGYSVSREKKESFPLTVTSAQKNPTAFYLCASTTGLEGGSNQPQHFGDGTRLSIL.

The genes are TRBV7-9 and TRBJ2-2; TRBD2 matches 10 bases. In germline, CDR1 is SEHNR, CDR2 FQNEAQ (reference sequence). V shed 5 bases and J 3 bases; nucleotides not matched to a gene: 15. This CDR3 spans 19 amino acids. The CDR3 DNA follows: TGTGCCAGCAGCCCCACTAGCGGGGATCTCTCGGGTCACACCGGGGAGCTGTTTTTT. Translating it yields CASSPTSGDLSGHTGELFF.

V and J are TRBV4-2 and TRBJ1-5, with TRBD1 identical over 8 bases. Trimming took 0 bases from V and 2 from J; bases not matched to a gene: 3. Germline lookup yields CDR1 LGHNA and CDR2 YNFKEQ. This CDR3 is built from 16 residues. The CDR3 bases are TGTGCCAGCAGCCAAGATCTACAGGGGGGCAATCAGCCCCAGCATTTT. Protein sequence: CASSQDLQGGNQPQHF.

The chain combines TRBV4-1 with TRBJ2-5; no clear D. This CDR3 has 15 residues. The V and J ends lost 1 base and 5 bases respectively, with 14 bases between them. The germline CDR1 and CDR2 sequences are MGHRA and YSYEKL. The CDR3 sequence: CASSQGLQNIETQYF. The CDR3 region has the DNA TGCGCCAGCAGCCAAGGCCTCCAGAATATCGAGACCCAGTACTTC.

This rearrangement joins TRBV4-2 to TRBJ2-2; 12 positions match TRBD1. V lost 1 base and J lost 5; bases outside the gene matches: 11. CDR3 length equals 19 residues. Looked up from germline, CDR1 is LGHNA and CDR2 is YNFKEQ. CDR3 DNA sequence: TGTGCCAGCAGCCAAGCTCCGGGACAGGGGGCTGAGGAGACCGGGGAGCTGTTTTTT. It encodes CASSQAPGQGAEETGELFF.

This chain uses TRBV15 with TRBJ2-1; 11 bases agree with TRBD1. V lost 4 bases and J lost 7; bases outside the gene matches: 6. Germline V gene sequence: CDR1 LNHNV, CDR2 YYDKDF (reference sequence). This CDR3 contains 15 residues. The CDR3 sequence: CATSNGQGAGNEQFF. The CDR3 DNA reads TGTGCCACCAGCAACGGACAGGGGGCGGGAAATGAGCAGTTCTTC.

In this sample, this clone turned up once. This chain uses TRBV11-2 with TRBJ2-3; TRBD2 is a possible D gene (6 bases). This CDR3 is built from 15 residues. The germline gives CDR1 SGHAT, CDR2 FQNNGV. V was trimmed by 5 bases and J by 6 bases, leaving 18 bases between them. In DNA form, the CDR3 reads TGTGCCAGCAGCCTAACCGGGACTCCCTGGGATACGCAGTATTTT. This sequence encodes CASSLTGTPWDTQYF. The variable domain in full, completed from reference TRBV11-2 and TRBJ2-3, reads EAGVAQSPRYKIIEKRQSVAFWCNPISGHATLYWYQQILGQGPKLLIQFQNNGVVDDSQLPKDRFSAERLKGVDSTLKIQPAKLEDSAVYLCASSLTGTPWDTQYFGPGTRLTVL.

The chain combines TRBV5-5 with TRBJ1-2; no clear D. CDR1 and CDR2 (germline): SGHKS, YYEKEE (reference sequence). The CDR3 is made up of 14 amino acids. V lost 0 bases and J 4 bases, leaving 10 bases between the germline ends. In nucleotides, the CDR3 is TGTGCCAGCAGCTTGGTAGGGCAGAGCTATGGCTACACCTTC. Its translation: CASSLVGQSYGYTF.